Presented here are 15 T cell receptor beta chains from one specimen sequenced in a study of OX40 agonist ivuxolimab in advanced cancers. Using immunoSEQ multiplex PCR, the repertoire was profiled, and TCRdb retains in-frame clones only, with some absent. The profile shows around 78,000 clones, roughly 80% of them singletons. This material consisted of CD4+ or CD8+ T cells sorted from blood, taken in a trial of the OX40 agonist ivuxolimab. The receptors here all came from an adult with an advanced solid tumor such as melanoma, head and neck, liver or kidney cancer.

This clone was found a few times. CDR3 protein: CASSQTAVEAFF. CDR3 nucleotides: TGTGCCAGCAGCCAAACGGCGGTTGAAGCTTTCTTT. The V call is TRBV2, the J call TRBJ1-1, with D unclear. The CDR3 consists of 12 residues. V dropped 6 bases and J dropped 7 bases, with 12 bases sitting between them. Germline CDR1 and CDR2: SNHLY and FYNNEI.

Here the CDR3 reads CASSISPGTGTEAFF. The CDR3 DNA is TGTGCCAGTAGTATATCCCCGGGGACGGGGACTGAAGCTTTCTTT. The chain uses TRBV19 and TRBJ1-1, with D perhaps matching TRBD1 (5 bases). Germline V gives CDR1 LNHDA, CDR2 SQIVND (reference sequence). V gave up 2 bases and J gave up 5 bases, with 15 bases separating them. There are 15 residues in the CDR3.

The genes are TRBV7-2 and TRBJ2-3; a weak D match, TRBD2 (5 bases). V lost 5 bases and J lost 2, with 14 bases in between. This CDR3 has 15 residues. The germline V gene encodes CDR1 SGHTA and CDR2 FQGNSA. DNA for the CDR3: TGTGCCAGCAGCCCAGACTACCTAGCCACAGATACGCAGTATTTT. This translates into CASSPDYLATDTQYF.

V is TRBV11-3 and J is TRBJ2-4, with 9 nucleotides matching TRBD2. Looked up from germline, CDR1 is SGHNT and CDR2 is YENEEA. J lost 0 bases, V lost 4 bases, and 4 bases had no gene match. There are 16 residues in the CDR3. CDR3 protein: CASSYSGGIAKNIQYF. In DNA form, the CDR3 reads TGTGCCAGCAGCTATAGCGGGGGCATAGCCAAAAACATTCAGTACTTC.

CDR3 nucleotide sequence: TGTGCCAGCAGCGTAGCAGGGGGAAACACTGAAGCTTTCTTT. Protein sequence: CASSVAGGNTEAFF. The genes are TRBV9 and TRBJ1-1, with 7 positions matching TRBD1. After removal of 0 bases from V and 2 bases from J, the junction contained 1 base not matched to a gene. This CDR3 has 14 residues. Germline V gives CDR1 SGDLS, CDR2 YYNGEE.

The gene calls are TRBV7-9 and TRBJ2-7, with 11 bases that match TRBD2. Trimming took 4 bases from V and 9 from J; bases not matched to a gene: 14. Germline V CDR1 and CDR2: SEHNR, FQNEAQ (reference sequence). The length of the CDR3 is 16 residues. The CDR3 nucleotides are TGTGCCAGCAGCTCCGTCCTAGCGGGAGGAGCGATGTGGCAGTACTTC. As protein: CASSSVLAGGAMWQYF.

The chain joins TRBV5-4 to TRBJ2-7; 8 nucleotides agree with TRBD2. After removal of 5 bases from V and 6 bases from J, the junction contained 10 bases not matched to a gene. The CDR3 has 14 amino acids. Germline assignment: CDR1 SGHNT and CDR2 YYREEE (reference sequence). CDR3 in DNA: TGTGCCAGCAGACTGGGACTAGTGGCATCCGAGCAGTACTTC. Translation gives CASRLGLVASEQYF.

The chain links TRBV12-5 to TRBJ2-2; D is uncertain. Germline-derived CDR1 and CDR2 are LGHNT and FRNRAP. Trimming cost V 3 bases and J 6 bases, with 2 bases left between them. This CDR3 is 11 amino acids long. The CDR3 loop reads CASGFPGELFF. The DNA for the CDR3 is TGTGCTAGTGGTTTTCCCGGGGAGCTGTTTTTT.

This clone was recorded once. The chain uses TRBV5-1 and TRBJ1-1; D is undetermined. Germline V gene sequence: CDR1 SGHRS, CDR2 YFSETQ. This CDR3 region has 13 residues. Deletions cut 2 bases from V and 4 bases from J, with 9 bases between. The CDR3 DNA reads TGCGCCAGCAGCTTCACAAGGAGCACTGAAGCTTTCTTT. Its protein product is CASSFTRSTEAFF.

The genes are TRBV11-2 and TRBJ2-7; D not resolved. Between the trimmed V and J ends, which lost 1 base and 6 bases, there was a span of 7 bases. Germline V gives CDR1 SGHAT, CDR2 FQNNGV. This CDR3 is 12 amino acids long. The CDR3 loop reads CASSLVSVEQYF. CDR3 bases: TGTGCCAGCAGCTTAGTGTCTGTCGAGCAGTACTTC.

This clone was observed once. This chain connects TRBV11-2 to TRBJ2-3; TRBD2 matches 8 bases. The CDR3 covers 14 residues. Germline loops: CDR1 SGHAT, CDR2 FQNNGV. Trimming cost V 5 bases and J 3 bases; bases outside gene matches: 4. The CDR3 DNA follows: TGTGCCAGCAGCCCCCCTAGCGGGACAGATACGCAGTATTTT. Translated: CASSPPSGTDTQYF.

The chain joins TRBV6-5 to TRBJ1-2, with D possibly TRBD1 on 5 matching bases. CDR3 size: 14 residues. Trimming removed 4 bases at V and 6 bases at J, with 15 bases between. Germline V lookup: CDR1 MNHEY, CDR2 SVGAGI. The CDR3 here is CASSSFRDFDGYTF. The CDR3 DNA reads as TGTGCCAGCAGTTCGTTCCGGGACTTTGATGGCTACACCTTC.

The V and J genes are TRBV6-1 and TRBJ2-5, with 7 positions matching TRBD2. From germline, CDR1 is MNHNS and CDR2 SASEGT. The CDR3 sequence is 15 residues long. Losses at the gene ends were 4 bases for V and 1 base for J; bases not matched to a gene: 6. DNA for the CDR3: TGTGCCAGCAGTGCCTTGCGGGGGATCCAAGAGACCCAGTACTTC. This encodes CASSALRGIQETQYF.

The chain combines TRBV7-9 with TRBJ2-3, with D perhaps TRBD1 (5 bases). CDR1 is SEHNR, CDR2 FQNEAQ, per germline (reference sequence). The CDR3 runs 12 residues. The germline V and J ends were trimmed by 4 bases and 5 bases, with 7 bases remaining between them. The CDR3 loop is CASSSQEDTQYF. The CDR3 region has the DNA TGTGCCAGCAGCTCACAGGAAGATACGCAGTATTTT.

The count of this clone is one. The V call is TRBV7-9, the J call TRBJ1-2, with 7 bases lining up with TRBD1. This CDR3 comprises 14 residues. Germline-derived CDR1 and CDR2 are SEHNR and FQNEAQ (reference sequence). V gave up 4 bases and J gave up 3 bases; unmatched junction bases: 5. CDR3 sequence (DNA): TGTGCCAGCAGCTCCCGGGACAGAGACTATGGCTACACCTTC. Translating gives CASSSRDRDYGYTF.